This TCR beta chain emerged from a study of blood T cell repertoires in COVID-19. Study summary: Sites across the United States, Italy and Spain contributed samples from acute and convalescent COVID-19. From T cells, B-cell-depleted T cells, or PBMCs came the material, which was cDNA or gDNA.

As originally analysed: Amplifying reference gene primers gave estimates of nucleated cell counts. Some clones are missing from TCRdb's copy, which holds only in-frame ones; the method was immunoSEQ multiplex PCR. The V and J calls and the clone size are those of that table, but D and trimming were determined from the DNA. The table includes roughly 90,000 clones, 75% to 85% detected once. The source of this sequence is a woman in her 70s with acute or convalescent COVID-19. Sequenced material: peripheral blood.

The CDR3 reads CASSKPSTAPRRSNEKLFF. The CDR3 nucleotides read TGTGCCAGCAGCAAGCCCTCAACAGCTCCACGTCGTAGTAATGAAAAACTGTTTTTT. The V call is TRBV21-1, the J call TRBJ1-4; the table's D call TRBD1 went unverified against the DNA. TRBV21-1 is tagged as a pseudogene. The CDR3 is 19 residues long.